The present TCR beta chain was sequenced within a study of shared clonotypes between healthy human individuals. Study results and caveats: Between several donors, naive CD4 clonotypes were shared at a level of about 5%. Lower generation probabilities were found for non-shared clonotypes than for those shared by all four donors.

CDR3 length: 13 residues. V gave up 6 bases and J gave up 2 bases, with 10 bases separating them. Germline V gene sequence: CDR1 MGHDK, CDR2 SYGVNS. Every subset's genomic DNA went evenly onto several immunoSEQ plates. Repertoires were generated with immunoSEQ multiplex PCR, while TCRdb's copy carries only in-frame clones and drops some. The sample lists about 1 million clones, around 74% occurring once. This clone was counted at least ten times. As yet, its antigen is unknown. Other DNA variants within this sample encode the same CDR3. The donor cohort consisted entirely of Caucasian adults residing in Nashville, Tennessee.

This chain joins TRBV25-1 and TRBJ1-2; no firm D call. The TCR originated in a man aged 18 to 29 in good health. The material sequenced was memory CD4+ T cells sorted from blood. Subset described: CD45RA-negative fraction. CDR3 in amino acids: CASREGGNYGYTF. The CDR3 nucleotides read TGTGCCAGCAGAGAGGGAGGGAACTATGGCTACACCTTC.